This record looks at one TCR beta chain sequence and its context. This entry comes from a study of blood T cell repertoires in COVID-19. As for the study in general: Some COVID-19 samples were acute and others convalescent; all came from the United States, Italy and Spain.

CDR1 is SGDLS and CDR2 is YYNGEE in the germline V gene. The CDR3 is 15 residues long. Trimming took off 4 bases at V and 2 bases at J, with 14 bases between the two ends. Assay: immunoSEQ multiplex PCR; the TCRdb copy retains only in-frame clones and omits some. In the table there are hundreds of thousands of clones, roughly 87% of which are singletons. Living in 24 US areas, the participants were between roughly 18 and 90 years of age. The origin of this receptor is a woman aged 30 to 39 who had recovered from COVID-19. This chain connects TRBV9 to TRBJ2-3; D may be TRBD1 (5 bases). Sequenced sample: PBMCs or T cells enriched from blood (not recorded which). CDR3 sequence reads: CASSSLKGITDTQYF. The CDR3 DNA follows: TGTGCCAGCAGCTCCCTGAAGGGGATCACAGATACGCAGTATTTT.